One and the same sample provided the 4 T cell receptor beta chains below, sequenced in a study of CD8+ T cells in alopecia areata. In each case, RNA was isolated and then reverse transcribed into cDNA as the sequencing template. Some clones are missing from TCRdb's copy, which holds only in-frame ones; the method was immunoSEQ multiplex PCR. The repertoire holds under 300,000 clones, with around three fifths as singletons. Treatment denoted: oral pan-JAK inhibitor, 5-10 mg twice daily. This specimen consisted of CD4+ T cells sorted from blood, obtained around week 54, from a patient treated with tofacitinib. The receptors originated from a human donor with alopecia areata.

This clone was seen only a few times. The chain couples TRBV4-1 to TRBJ1-6, with TRBD1 matching 9 bases. The CDR3 is 15 amino acids. Germline V lookup: CDR1 MGHRA, CDR2 YSYEKL. V lost 5 bases and J lost 7; bases outside the gene matches: 6. CDR3 protein: CASSRGDRGNSPLHF. The CDR3 DNA follows: TGCGCCAGCAGCAGGGGAGACAGGGGGAATTCACCCCTCCACTTT.

This clone was seen only once. This rearrangement joins TRBV6-5 to TRBJ2-5, with 8 bases identical to TRBD1. Trimming cost V 0 bases and J 4 bases; bases outside gene matches: 4. This CDR3 contains 15 residues. Per the germline V gene, CDR1 is MNHEY and CDR2 is SVGAGI. This CDR3 reads CASSYSFGQGETQYF. The CDR3 bases are TGTGCCAGCAGTTACTCTTTCGGACAGGGAGAGACCCAGTACTTC.

This clone was seen more than once but under ten times. The chain carries TRBV29-1 and TRBJ2-7, with a weak D call TRBD2 (5 bases). The CDR3 covers 16 residues. Germline assignment: CDR1 SQVTM and CDR2 ANQGSEA. The V gene lost 3 bases and the J gene lost 0 bases, with 18 bases spanning the gap. CDR3 loop: CSVERVGPGSSYEQYF. The CDR3 DNA reads as TGCAGCGTTGAGCGCGTAGGGCCTGGGAGCTCCTACGAGCAGTACTTC.

The chain uses TRBV5-1 and TRBJ2-5; D gene unclear. V gave up 0 bases and J gave up 0 bases, with 12 bases separating them. The length of the CDR3 is 16 residues. Per the germline V gene, CDR1 is SGHRS and CDR2 is YFSETQ. CDR3 in amino acids: CASSLVPNSNQETQYF. Here the CDR3 DNA reads TGCGCCAGCAGCTTGGTCCCGAACAGCAACCAAGAGACCCAGTACTTC. The entire variable domain, with the rest obtained from reference TRBV5-1 and TRBJ2-5, is as follows: KAGVTQTPRYLIKTRGQQVTLSCSPISGHRSVSWYQQTPGQGLQFLFEYFSETQRNKGNFPGRFSGRQFSNSRSEMNVSTLELGDSALYLCASSLVPNSNQETQYFGPGTRLLVL.